These 6 T cell receptor beta chains originate from one sample sequenced in a study of T cell responses to AZD1222 COVID-19 vaccine. Sequenced by immunoSEQ multiplex PCR; TCRdb stores in-frame clones only, minus some. The data contain 140,000 to 150,000 clones, about nine tenths of them singletons. The specimen was peripheral blood, collected on day 0 of AZD1222 vaccination. Every receptor here comes from an adult in good health.

V and J are TRBV7-9 and TRBJ2-3; 10 nucleotides match TRBD2. V lost 8 bases, J lost 0 bases, and 2 bases stayed unmatched. The germline CDR1 and CDR2 sequences are SEHNR and FQNEAQ (reference sequence). The CDR3 is 14 residues long. The CDR3 sequence: CASLAGGSTDTQYF. CDR3 in DNA: TGTGCCAGCTTAGCGGGAGGTAGCACAGATACGCAGTATTTT.

The V and J genes are TRBV7-9 and TRBJ2-3; a weak D match, TRBD1 (5 bases). CDR1 SEHNR and CDR2 FQNEAQ come from the germline V gene (reference sequence). This CDR3 region has 15 residues. V shed 0 bases and J shed 2 bases, with 9 bases lying between them. This chain's CDR3 is CASSLAGAITDTQYF. The CDR3 DNA follows: TGTGCCAGCAGCTTAGCAGGGGCCATCACAGATACGCAGTATTTT.

The V and J genes are TRBV4-2 and TRBJ2-7; TRBD2 matches at 7 bases. CDR1 is LGHNA and CDR2 is YNFKEQ in the germline V gene. The CDR3 has 15 amino acids. J gave up 4 bases and V 4 bases, and 10 bases lay outside the gene matches. The CDR3 nucleotides read TGTGCCAGCAGCCTCACGTCCCGGGGGGATTACGAGCAGTACTTC. It yields the protein CASSLTSRGDYEQYF.

In DNA form, the CDR3 reads TGTGCCAGCAGTTTACTAGGGGGGATGGCCTCCTACGAGCAGTACTTC. As protein: CASSLLGGMASYEQYF. The V call is TRBV28, the J call TRBJ2-7, with D perhaps being TRBD1 or TRBD2 (6 bases each). From germline, CDR1 is MDHEN and CDR2 SYDVKM. Trimming took off 2 bases at V and 0 bases at J, with 14 bases between the two ends. The CDR3 loop spans 16 amino acids.

The V and J genes are TRBV5-1 and TRBJ2-2; unclear D gene. This CDR3 region has 12 residues. Germline V lookup: CDR1 SGHRS, CDR2 YFSETQ. V was pared by 5 bases and J by 4 bases, with 6 bases between. CDR3 amino acids: CASSQPTGELFF. CDR3 nucleotides: TGCGCCAGCAGTCAACCCACCGGGGAGCTGTTTTTT.

This rearrangement joins TRBV11-2 to TRBJ1-2; the D gene is possibly TRBD1 (5 bases). This CDR3 is built from 14 residues. The V gene lost 5 bases and the J gene lost 7 bases, with 17 bases spanning the gap. Germline V lookup: CDR1 SGHAT, CDR2 FQNNGV. CDR3 in DNA: TGTGCCAGCAGCAACCAGGGCAGGGCGGGTGGCTACACCTTC. Its translation is CASSNQGRAGGYTF.